This T cell receptor (beta chain) was retrieved from a study of graft-versus-host responses after intestinal transplantation. Sequencing was performed with immunoSEQ multiplex PCR; in TCRdb, only in-frame clones are kept and a portion is missing. The table lists fewer than 45,000 clones, around nine tenths of them singletons, with around 4.8% in the top ten. Germline V lookup: CDR1 MDHEN, CDR2 SYDVKM. The CDR3 is made up of 15 amino acids. The V end lost 4 bases, the J end lost 1 base, and 12 bases lay between the germline ends. The clonotype comes from a human patient who received an intestinal transplant, so some T cells may come from the graft donor. V and J are TRBV28 and TRBJ2-3; TRBD2 is a possible D gene (6 bases). The sequences come from PBMCs, collected 524 days after transplant. DNA of the CDR3: TGTGCCAGCAGTTCGCGGAGGGGTGGCACAGATACGCAGTATTTT. Translated, it gives CASSSRRGGTDTQYF.